The rows below give T cell receptor beta chains drawn from one sample of a study of control samples from healthy donors and cancer patients. Some clones are missing from TCRdb's copy, which holds only in-frame ones; the method was immunoSEQ multiplex PCR. The data contain roughly 83,000 clones, more than 75% of them seen just once; the ten biggest clones take up over 7.5%. Sequencing used blood. These receptors came from a woman aged 60-70 years in good health. Each CDR3 is given with its conserved first and last residue. D genes are given only for firm matches. Clone sizes are given selectively: once, few, many, or a class where the clone is expanded.

V,J,D,size,DNA,CDR3
TRBV11-3,TRBJ2-5,TRBD2,.,TGTGCCAGCAGCACCGGACTAGCGGGGGAAGAGACCCAGTACTTC,CASSTGLAGEETQYF
TRBV19,TRBJ1-3,.,once,TGTGCCAGTAGTATAGTCGAAGGGTCCTTCGGAAACACCATATATTTT,CASSIVEGSFGNTIYF
TRBV7-2,TRBJ2-3,TRBD1,.,TGTGCCAGCAGCTCGCAGGGACAGAGCACAGATACGCAGTATTTT,CASSSQGQSTDTQYF
TRBV7-9,TRBJ2-7,.,.,TGTGCCAGCAGCTTAGCAGAGCGGATCTACGAGCAGTACTTC,CASSLAERIYEQYF
TRBV2,TRBJ2-5,.,once,TGTGCCAGCAGGAACAAGGAAACCCAAGAGACCCAGTACTTC,CASRNKETQETQYF
TRBV6-2/TRBV6-3,TRBJ1-5,TRBD1,.,TGTGCCAGCAGTTCCTATGACAGGGTCTACCAGCCCCAGCATTTT,CASSSYDRVYQPQHF
TRBV28,TRBJ1-1,.,few,TGTGCCAGCAGTTCCTTTTTGAACACTGAAGCTTTCTTT,CASSSFLNTEAFF
TRBV20-1,TRBJ2-7,TRBD1,.,TGCAGTGCTAGTGGGACAGGTCTCGGCTACGAGCAGTACTTC,CSASGTGLGYEQYF
TRBV3-1/TRBV3-2,TRBJ2-2,.,.,TGTGCCAGCAGCCAAGTTTTGGTGCAGGGTTACACCGGGGAGCTGTTTTTT,CASSQVLVQGYTGELFF
TRBV9,TRBJ1-2,.,.,TGTGCCAGCAGCGCTGGGAATTATGGCTACACCTTC,CASSAGNYGYTF
TRBV5-1,TRBJ2-7,TRBD1,.,TGCGCCAGCTCCCCCGGACAGGTATCTTACGAGCAGTACTTC,CASSPGQVSYEQYF
TRBV20-1,TRBJ1-1,.,.,TGCAGTGCTAGTCCAGACACTGAAGCTTTCTTT,CSASPDTEAFF
TRBV6-2/TRBV6-3,TRBJ1-2,.,.,TGTGCCAGCAGTTATAGAGGTTCATCTGGTGGCTACACCTTC,CASSYRGSSGGYTF
TRBV3-1/TRBV3-2,TRBJ1-5,.,few,TGTGCCAGCAGTGCGGGAGGCAATCAGCCCCAGCATTTT,CASSAGGNQPQHF
TRBV9,TRBJ1-6,.,.,TGTGCCAGCAGCGTAGAGTGGACGGCTAATTCACCCCTCCACTTT,CASSVEWTANSPLHF
TRBV29-1,TRBJ2-1,TRBD2,.,TGCAGCGTTCAAGGGACTAGCCGATACAATGAGCAGTTCTTC,CSVQGTSRYNEQFF